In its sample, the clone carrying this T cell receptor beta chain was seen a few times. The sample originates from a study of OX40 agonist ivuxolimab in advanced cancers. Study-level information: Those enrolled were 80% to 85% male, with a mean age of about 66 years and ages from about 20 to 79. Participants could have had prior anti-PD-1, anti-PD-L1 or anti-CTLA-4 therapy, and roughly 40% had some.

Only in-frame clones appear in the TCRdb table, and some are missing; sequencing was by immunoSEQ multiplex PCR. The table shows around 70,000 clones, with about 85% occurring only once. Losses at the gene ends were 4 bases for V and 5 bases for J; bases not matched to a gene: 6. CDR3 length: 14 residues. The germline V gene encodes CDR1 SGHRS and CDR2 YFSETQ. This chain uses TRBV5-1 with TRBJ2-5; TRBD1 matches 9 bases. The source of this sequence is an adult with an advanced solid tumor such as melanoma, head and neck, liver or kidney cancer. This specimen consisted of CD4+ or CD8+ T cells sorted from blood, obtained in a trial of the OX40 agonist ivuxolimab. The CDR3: CASSLGQGYETQYF. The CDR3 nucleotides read TGCGCCAGCAGCCTGGGACAGGGATACGAGACCCAGTACTTC.